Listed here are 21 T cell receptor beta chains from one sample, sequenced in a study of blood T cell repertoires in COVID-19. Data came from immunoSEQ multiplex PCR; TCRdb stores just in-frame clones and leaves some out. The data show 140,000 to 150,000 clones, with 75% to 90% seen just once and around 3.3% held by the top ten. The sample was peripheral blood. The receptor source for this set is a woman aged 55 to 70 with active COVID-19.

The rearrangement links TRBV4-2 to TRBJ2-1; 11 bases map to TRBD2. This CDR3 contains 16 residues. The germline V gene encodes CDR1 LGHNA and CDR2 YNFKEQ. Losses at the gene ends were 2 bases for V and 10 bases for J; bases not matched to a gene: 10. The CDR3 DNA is TGTGCCAGCAGCCAAAGTGGGACTAGCGGAGGGAGGGAGCAGTTCTTC. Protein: CASSQSGTSGGREQFF.

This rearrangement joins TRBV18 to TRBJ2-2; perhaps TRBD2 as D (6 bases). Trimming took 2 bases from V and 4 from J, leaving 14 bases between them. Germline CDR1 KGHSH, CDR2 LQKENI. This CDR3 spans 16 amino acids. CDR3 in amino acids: CASSPTDTGGTGELFF. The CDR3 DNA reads TGTGCCAGCTCACCAACGGACACCGGGGGCACCGGGGAGCTGTTTTTT.

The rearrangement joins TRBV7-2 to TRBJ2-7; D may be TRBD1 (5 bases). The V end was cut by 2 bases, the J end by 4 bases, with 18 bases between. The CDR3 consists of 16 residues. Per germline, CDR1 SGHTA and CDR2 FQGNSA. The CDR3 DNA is TGTGCCAGCAGCTTAAGTGACTCCCCCAGGGTGTACGAGCAGTACTTC. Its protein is CASSLSDSPRVYEQYF.

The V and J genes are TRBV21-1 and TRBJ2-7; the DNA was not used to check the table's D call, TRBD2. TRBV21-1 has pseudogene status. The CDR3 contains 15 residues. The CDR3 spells CASSKATSGSYEQYF. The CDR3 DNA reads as TGTGCCAGCAGCAAAGCGACTAGCGGGAGCTACGAGCAGTACTTC.

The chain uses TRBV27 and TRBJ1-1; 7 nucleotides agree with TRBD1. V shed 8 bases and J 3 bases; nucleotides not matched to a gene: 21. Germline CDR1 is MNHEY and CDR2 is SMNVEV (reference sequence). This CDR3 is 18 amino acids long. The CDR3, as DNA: TGTGCCAGCCACCCCTTACGTAGCCACAGGGGAGAGGACACTGAAGCTTTCTTT. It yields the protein CASHPLRSHRGEDTEAFF.

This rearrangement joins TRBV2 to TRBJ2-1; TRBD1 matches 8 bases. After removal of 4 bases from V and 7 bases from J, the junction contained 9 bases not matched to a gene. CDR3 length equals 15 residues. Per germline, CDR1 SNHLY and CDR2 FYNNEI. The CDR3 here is CASSARQGTRNEQFF. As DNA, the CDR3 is TGTGCCAGCAGTGCCCGACAGGGGACGCGGAATGAGCAGTTCTTC.

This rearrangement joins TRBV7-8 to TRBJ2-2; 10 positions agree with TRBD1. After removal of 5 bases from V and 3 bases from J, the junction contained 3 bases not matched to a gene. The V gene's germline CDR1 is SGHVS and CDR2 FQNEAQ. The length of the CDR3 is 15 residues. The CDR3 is CASSTGTGDTGELFF. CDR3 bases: TGTGCCAGCAGCACCGGGACAGGGGACACCGGGGAGCTGTTTTTT.

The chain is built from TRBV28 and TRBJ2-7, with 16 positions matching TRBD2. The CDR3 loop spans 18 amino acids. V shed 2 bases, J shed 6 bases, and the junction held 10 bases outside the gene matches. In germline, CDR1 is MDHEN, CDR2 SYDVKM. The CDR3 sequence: CASSLPGLAGGHRGEQYF. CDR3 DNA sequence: TGTGCCAGCAGTTTACCGGGACTAGCGGGAGGGCATCGTGGCGAGCAGTACTTC.

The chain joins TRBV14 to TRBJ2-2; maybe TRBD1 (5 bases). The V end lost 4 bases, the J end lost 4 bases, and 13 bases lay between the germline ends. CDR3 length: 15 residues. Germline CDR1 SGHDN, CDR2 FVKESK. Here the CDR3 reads CASSPLQVATGELFF. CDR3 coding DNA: TGTGCCAGCAGCCCCTTACAGGTTGCCACCGGGGAGCTGTTTTTT.

This CDR3 reads CASSVGLEWYADTQYF. The CDR3, as DNA: TGTGCCAGCAGCGTGGGCCTCGAGTGGTACGCAGATACGCAGTATTTT. The chain uses TRBV9 and TRBJ2-3; no reliable D call. This CDR3 has 16 residues. V was clipped by 2 bases and J by 4 bases, with 17 bases between them. CDR1 is SGDLS, CDR2 YYNGEE, per germline.

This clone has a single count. The CDR3 here is CASSLGLVRDEQFF. The CDR3 DNA follows: TGTGCCAGCAGCTTAGGACTAGTAAGGGACGAGCAGTTCTTC. This rearrangement joins TRBV11-3 to TRBJ2-1, with a tentative D call TRBD2 (6 bases). The CDR3 is 14 amino acids. Germline values: CDR1 SGHNT, CDR2 YENEEA. Trimming stripped 1 base from V and 10 bases from J, with 14 bases between.

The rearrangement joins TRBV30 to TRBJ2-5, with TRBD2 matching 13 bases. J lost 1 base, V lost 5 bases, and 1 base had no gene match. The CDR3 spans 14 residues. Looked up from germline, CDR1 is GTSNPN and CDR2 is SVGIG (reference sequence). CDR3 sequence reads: CAWWTSGGQETQYF. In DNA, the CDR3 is TGTGCCTGGTGGACTAGCGGGGGCCAAGAGACCCAGTACTTC.

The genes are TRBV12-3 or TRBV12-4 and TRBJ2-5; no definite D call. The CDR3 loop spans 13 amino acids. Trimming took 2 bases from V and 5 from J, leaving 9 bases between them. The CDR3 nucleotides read TGTGCCAGCAGTTTATTTAGCTCGGAGACCCAGTACTTC. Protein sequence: CASSLFSSETQYF.

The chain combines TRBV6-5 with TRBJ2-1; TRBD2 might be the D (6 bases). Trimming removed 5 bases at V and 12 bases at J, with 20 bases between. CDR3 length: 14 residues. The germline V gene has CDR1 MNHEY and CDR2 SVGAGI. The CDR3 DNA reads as TGTGCCAGCAGTCCCGTTTGGGGGGAGCTGTGGCAGTTCTTC. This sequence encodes CASSPVWGELWQFF.

CDR3: CASSESTSGNTGELFF. The CDR3, as DNA: TGCGCCAGCAGTGAGTCGACTAGCGGGAACACCGGGGAGCTGTTTTTT. The chain employs TRBV10-2 and TRBJ2-2; 9 bases align to TRBD2. Germline lookup yields CDR1 WSHSY and CDR2 SAAADI. This CDR3 is built from 16 residues. Trimming removed 0 bases from V and 1 base from J; junction bases left unmatched: 0.

CDR3 in amino acids: CASSLARAASSYEQYF. In DNA form, the CDR3 reads TGCGCCAGCAGCTTGGCCAGGGCAGCGAGCTCCTACGAGCAGTACTTC. The rearrangement joins TRBV5-1 to TRBJ2-7, with D possibly being TRBD1 (5 bases). Per germline, CDR1 SGHRS and CDR2 YFSETQ. V gave up 0 bases and J gave up 0 bases, with 13 bases separating them. This CDR3 spans 16 amino acids. The variable domain in full, completed from reference TRBV5-1 and TRBJ2-7, reads KAGVTQTPRYLIKTRGQQVTLSCSPISGHRSVSWYQQTPGQGLQFLFEYFSETQRNKGNFPGRFSGRQFSNSRSEMNVSTLELGDSALYLCASSLARAASSYEQYFGPGTRLTVT.

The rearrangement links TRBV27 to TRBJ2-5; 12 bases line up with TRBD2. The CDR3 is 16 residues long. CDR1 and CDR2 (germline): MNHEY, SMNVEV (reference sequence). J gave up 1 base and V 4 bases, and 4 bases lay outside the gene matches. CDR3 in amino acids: CASSSLAGGVQETQYF. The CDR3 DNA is TGTGCCAGCAGTTCCCTAGCGGGAGGGGTCCAAGAGACCCAGTACTTC.

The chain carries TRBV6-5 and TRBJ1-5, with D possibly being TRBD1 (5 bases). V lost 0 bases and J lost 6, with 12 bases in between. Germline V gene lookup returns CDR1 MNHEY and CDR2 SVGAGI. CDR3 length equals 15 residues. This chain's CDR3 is CASSYSMSGIQPQHF. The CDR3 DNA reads TGTGCCAGCAGTTACTCGATGTCAGGGATTCAGCCCCAGCATTTT.

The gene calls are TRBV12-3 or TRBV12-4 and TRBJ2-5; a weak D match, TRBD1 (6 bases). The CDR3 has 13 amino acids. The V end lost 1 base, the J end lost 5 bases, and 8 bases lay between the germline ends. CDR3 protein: CASSLGGPETQYF. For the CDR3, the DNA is TGTGCCAGCAGTTTAGGGGGGCCGGAGACCCAGTACTTC.

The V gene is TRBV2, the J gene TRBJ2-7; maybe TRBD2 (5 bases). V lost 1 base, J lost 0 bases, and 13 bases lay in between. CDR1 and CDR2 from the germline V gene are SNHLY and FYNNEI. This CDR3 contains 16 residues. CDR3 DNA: TGTGCCAGCAGTGAAGGAGGGCAGCCAAGCTCCTACGAGCAGTACTTC. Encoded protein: CASSEGGQPSSYEQYF.

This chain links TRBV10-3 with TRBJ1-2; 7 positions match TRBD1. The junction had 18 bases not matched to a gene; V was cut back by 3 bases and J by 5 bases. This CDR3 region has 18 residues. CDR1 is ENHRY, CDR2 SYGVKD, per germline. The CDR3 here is CAISEIGVDRVALYGYTF. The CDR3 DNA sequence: TGTGCCATCAGTGAAATCGGGGTCGACAGGGTGGCCCTATATGGCTACACCTTC.